This T cell receptor beta chain was recorded in a study of identical twins (dated by TCRdb to 2016 to 2017). For the study in its entirety: TCR alpha and beta repertoires from monozygotic twins, unrelated adults of various ages and cord blood were deep-sequenced to test whether fetal clonotypes persist. Replicate twin experiments were performed at different times using different library preparation protocols to rule out contamination. Summary of the overall study and its limitations: In beta out-of-frame sequences, excess twin sharing was weaker, because having fewer shared sequences lowered the signal-to-noise ratio. Invariant T cells such as MAIT and iNKT could partly confound zero-insertion analyses, though diverse VJ usage argued against this for most clonotypes. In monozygotic twins, out-of-frame TCR alpha sharing was systematically underestimated by recombination models, although the models agreed with sharing between unrelated individuals. Because the same donors could not be followed over many years, conclusions were based on cross-sectional statistical analysis. Abundant cord blood beta clonotypes had fewer insertions, young adult naive repertoires showed a similar but weaker trend, and memory repertoires showed no such trend. Compared with coincidental sharing between unrelated individuals, out-of-frame TCR alpha sequences shared between twins showed an excess of sequences with low generation probability.

Trimming removed 0 bases from V and 3 bases from J; the gene matches leave 10 bases unexplained. The germline V gene supplies CDR1 SGHVS and CDR2 FQNEAQ. The CDR3 numbers 18 residues from cysteine through phenylalanine. The entry retains the CDR3 DNA only, 54 bases that are in frame from base 1. Every donor was a healthy Caucasian. Three pairs of female monozygotic twins, all aged roughly 18 to 29 years, were included in the twin cohort. Positive isolation kits from Invitrogen were used to isolate the CD4+ and CD8+ T cell populations. This clonotype turned up a few times. Its antigen remains undetermined. Within one base of it there is no much larger clone, and no base qualities were kept. Library creation used 5' RACE. The sample was run on an Illumina HiSeq 2000. A universal primer binding site was added through template switching, and the final cDNA carried a unique molecular identifier so that TCR cDNA molecules could be counted accurately. Specific primers in the conserved constant-segment region were used to synthesize first-strand cDNA for TCR alpha and beta chains. Each cDNA library was double barcoded, with a SMART-Mk sample barcode plus Illumina barcodes, to control for contamination. TruSeq adapter sequences, together with Illumina sample barcodes, were added in two successive PCR steps. The Illumina HiSeq platform was used with custom primers to sequence TCR alpha and beta cDNA libraries. As for the original processing: MiGEC processed the raw reads to extract unique molecular identifiers, while MiXCR was used to determine the CDR3 positions. For each individual, recombination models were inferred using an EM algorithm with the repgenHMM and IGoR tools. Shared clonotypes were analyzed with the tcR package in R, and sharing was normalized by the product of cloneset sizes. Out-of-frame nonproductive sequences were analyzed to study raw recombination free of thymic and clonal selection effects. The public reads were quality trimmed at Q25 with fastp and then assembled into clones with MiXCR by TCRdb, keeping productive beta chains. Each entry merges the rows of one CDR3 protein and shows their most common DNA and genes. What appears here as the V and J calls and clone size reflects TCRdb's work, not the paper's. Present in this sample are about 530,000 distinct CDR3 sequences, around 22% of which were seen just once. The ten largest clones represent 0.48% of the sample.

The sample also formed part of further work on yellow fever vaccine responses in identical twins. Per the second study: According to the authors, in identical twins the way T cells responded to vaccination appeared partly convergent and partly personalized. The study precisely tracked vaccine-responding T cell clones in identical twins.

The chain couples TRBV7-8 to TRBJ2-2, with 7 bases aligning to TRBD2. This receptor was taken from a woman younger than 35 in good health. The sample consisted of CD4+ T cells sorted from blood. The nucleotide sequence reads as follows: TGTGCCAGCAGCTTAGCAGTCGGGAGGTCAGTGGACACCGGGGAGCTGTTTTTT. Its coded protein is CASSLAVGRSVDTGELFF.